A single sample is the source of the 18 T cell receptor beta chains below, sequenced in a study of blood T cells in healthy people across ages. Using a J-beta primer mix together with a sample-barcoded 5' primer, a second PCR was run for about 6 to 11 cycles. TCRdb used MiXCR to reprocess the 5' RACE reads, holding one entry per CDR3 protein. The table includes about 1.4 million distinct CDR3 sequences, approximately 63% detected once. Specimen: blood. The receptors come from a man younger than 30 in good health.

V gene TRBV3-1 combines with J gene TRBJ2-5; D ambiguous. The CDR3 contains 14 residues. The germline V gene encodes CDR1 LGHDT and CDR2 YNNKEL (reference sequence). V was shortened by 0 bases and J by 10 bases, with 15 bases between the two germline ends. DNA for the CDR3: TGTGCCAGCAGCCAAGAACTATTCGTAAGATTCCAGTACTTC. The encoded protein is CASSQELFVRFQYF.

The CDR3 spells CASSQGRLAGGPRETQYF. The CDR3 nucleotides read TGTGCCAGCAGCCAAGGGCGACTAGCGGGGGGGCCGCGGGAGACCCAGTACTTC. J is TRBJ2-5 and V is TRBV3-1; 14 bases are a match to TRBD2. Germline V CDR1 and CDR2: LGHDT, YNNKEL (reference sequence). V trimming: 1 base; J trimming: 5 bases; junction bases outside the gene matches: 9. This CDR3 is 18 amino acids long.

This clonotype turned up a few times. The chain has TRBV4-1 and TRBJ2-1; 8 bases align to TRBD2. There are 16 residues in the CDR3. J was trimmed by 7 bases and V by 1 base; bases with no gene match: 9. The germline V gene encodes CDR1 MGHRA and CDR2 YSYEKL. The CDR3 loop reads CASSQVPGLGGNEQFF. The CDR3 DNA reads as TGCGCCAGCAGCCAAGTACCGGGACTAGGGGGGAATGAGCAGTTCTTC.

V usage is TRBV4-1 and J usage is TRBJ2-1, with D maybe TRBD1 (6 bases). Germline lookup yields CDR1 MGHRA and CDR2 YSYEKL. The V end lost 8 bases, the J end lost 6 bases, and 11 bases lay between the germline ends. The CDR3 totals 12 residues. The CDR3 reads CASSETGNEQFF. DNA of the CDR3: TGCGCCAGCTCAGAGACAGGCAATGAGCAGTTCTTC.

This clonotype was observed a few times. This chain uses TRBV7-8 with TRBJ2-7; TRBD1 agrees at 9 bases. Germline CDR1 reads SGHVS; CDR2 reads FQNEAQ. The ends lost 2 bases at V and 7 bases at J; junction bases unmatched: 12. The CDR3 is 16 amino acids. CDR3 sequence reads: CASSLSLGQGASEQYF. The CDR3, as DNA: TGTGCCAGCAGCTTATCCTTGGGACAGGGCGCTTCTGAGCAGTACTTC.

The gene calls are TRBV29-1 and TRBJ2-7, with D perhaps TRBD2 (7 bases). Looked up from germline, CDR1 is SQVTM and CDR2 is ANQGSEA. Trimming took 5 bases from V and 0 from J, leaving 20 bases between them. This CDR3 comprises 16 residues. The CDR3 spells CSVLGGETDPSYEQYF. In DNA, the CDR3 is TGCAGCGTTTTAGGGGGGGAAACTGACCCCTCCTACGAGCAGTACTTC.

The chain joins TRBV20-1 to TRBJ1-1; TRBD1 is a possible D gene (5 bases). CDR1 is DFQATT and CDR2 is SNEGSKA in the germline V gene (reference sequence). This CDR3 region has 16 residues. Trimming cost V 3 bases and J 6 bases, with 23 bases left between them. This CDR3 is CSASPDSGVRFAEAFF. The CDR3 coding sequence is TGCAGTGCTAGTCCCGACAGCGGGGTTCGGTTCGCTGAAGCTTTCTTT.

This clonotype was seen more than once but under ten times. This chain uses TRBV5-1 with TRBJ2-1; tentative D call: TRBD2 (6 bases). The V end lost 0 bases, the J end lost 6 bases, and 10 bases lay between the germline ends. This CDR3 comprises 14 residues. From germline, CDR1 is SGHRS and CDR2 YFSETQ. CDR3 amino acids: CASSLGDWPNEQFF. The CDR3 DNA is TGCGCCAGCAGCTTGGGGGACTGGCCCAATGAGCAGTTCTTC.

This sequence joins TRBV12-3 or TRBV12-4 and TRBJ1-1, with unresolved D. This CDR3 is built from 12 residues. V lost 3 bases, J lost 10 bases, and 12 bases lay in between. As DNA, the CDR3 is TGTGCCAGCAGTTTCGAGGGCCGGCGAGCTTTCTTT. Translating it yields CASSFEGRRAFF.

The CDR3 DNA reads as TGTGCCAGCAGCCGAATCGCGGGGGACTTCCAGTACTTC. It translates to CASSRIAGDFQYF. This sequence joins TRBV14 and TRBJ2-7, with TRBD2 matching over 7 bases. The CDR3 is made up of 13 amino acids. The V gene end was trimmed by 4 bases and the J gene end by 10 bases; junction bases not matched to a gene: 10. Germline lookup yields CDR1 SGHDN and CDR2 FVKESK.

This chain joins TRBV4-3 and TRBJ1-1, with D hard to call. The CDR3 has 15 residues. V lost 1 base, J lost 3 bases, and 12 bases lay in between. Germline V gene data show CDR1 as LGHNA and CDR2 as YSLEER. In DNA form, the CDR3 reads TGCGCCAGCAGCCAAGTCGCGCAGGCGTACACTGAAGCTTTCTTT. The encoded protein is CASSQVAQAYTEAFF.

The chain carries TRBV24-1 and TRBJ2-1; 10 bases fit TRBD2. Per the germline V gene, CDR1 is KGHDR and CDR2 is SFDVKD. J gave up 9 bases and V 7 bases, and 17 bases lay outside the gene matches. The CDR3 sequence is 17 residues long. The CDR3 DNA reads as TGTGCCACCAGCCCGCGCTTTTCCAGCGGGGGGGCCGGTGAGCAGTTCTTC. It yields the protein CATSPRFSSGGAGEQFF.

Written as DNA, the CDR3 is TGCAGTGCTGCAAGAGAAGAGACCCAGTACTTC. As protein: CSAAREETQYF. The gene calls are TRBV20-1 and TRBJ2-5; the D is unclear. V was cut by 5 bases and J by 3 bases, with 7 bases left in between. CDR3 length: 11 amino acids. CDR1 is DFQATT and CDR2 is SNEGSKA in the germline V gene (reference sequence).

This chain connects TRBV9 to TRBJ2-1; TRBD2 matches 11 bases. CDR3 length: 16 residues. The germline V gene encodes CDR1 SGDLS and CDR2 YYNGEE. V was pared by 4 bases and J by 4 bases, with 7 bases of the junction left unmatched. For the CDR3, the DNA is TGTGCCAGCAGCTCCACCGTAGCGGGGGGGTACAATGAGCAGTTCTTC. Translating it yields CASSSTVAGGYNEQFF.

This clonotype was recorded only once. The gene calls are TRBV14 and TRBJ2-4; TRBD1 agrees at 8 bases. Trimming took 4 bases from V and 7 from J; bases not matched to a gene: 15. Germline V gene sequence: CDR1 SGHDN, CDR2 FVKESK. The CDR3 length is 17 residues. The CDR3 loop is CASSRTRTGYMGNIQYF. The CDR3 DNA reads as TGTGCCAGCAGCCGAACCCGGACAGGGTATATGGGTAACATTCAGTACTTC.

The J gene is TRBJ2-7, the V gene TRBV6-6; 9 bases are a match to TRBD1. CDR1 MNHNY and CDR2 SVGAGI come from the germline V gene (reference sequence). V trimming: 6 bases; J trimming: 2 bases; junction bases outside the gene matches: 5. The CDR3 contains 14 residues. DNA for the CDR3: TGTGCCAGCAGGGGACAGGGCAATACCTACGAGCAGTACTTC. Its protein is CASRGQGNTYEQYF.

This clonotype was counted once. CDR3 DNA sequence: TGCAGCGTTGCTAGCCCGGGCAGGGATGAAAAACTGTTTTTT. Translated, it gives CSVASPGRDEKLFF. This chain uses TRBV29-1 with TRBJ1-4; weak D call: TRBD1 (5 bases). V gave up 4 bases and J gave up 6 bases, with 15 bases separating them. The CDR3 covers 14 residues. Germline V lookup: CDR1 SQVTM, CDR2 ANQGSEA.

The chain couples TRBV7-2 to TRBJ2-3, with a tentative D call TRBD1 (6 bases). Germline CDR1 is SGHTA and CDR2 is FQGNSA. With 11 bases removed from V and 6 bases from J, the gap between germline ends came to 21 bases. The CDR3 loop spans 14 amino acids. CDR3 sequence reads: CASEANPQGDTQYF. For the CDR3, the DNA is TGTGCCTCCGAAGCCAATCCTCAGGGGGATACGCAGTATTTT.